The rows below give T cell receptor beta chains drawn from one sample of a study of PD-1 blockade in classical Hodgkin lymphoma. Data came from immunoSEQ multiplex PCR; TCRdb stores just in-frame clones and leaves some out. This table holds under 80,000 clones, about 93% found once. Sample: peripheral blood mononuclear cells (PBMCs). The source is a human donor with classical Hodgkin lymphoma. Both conserved end residues are part of each CDR3. D genes are given only for firm matches. Some rows mark clone size as missing; the rest say once, few, many or name a class of expanded clone.

clone size: -
V gene: TRBV6-5
J gene: TRBJ2-7
D gene: -
CDR3 DNA: TGTGCCAGCAGCCACGGGGAGGGGGACGAGCAGTACTTC
CDR3 protein: CASSHGEGDEQYF

clone size: -
V gene: TRBV23-1
J gene: TRBJ2-5
D gene: TRBD1
CDR3 DNA: TGCGCCAGCAGTCCCACGGACAGGTCGGGGGAGACCCAGTACTTC
CDR3 protein: CASSPTDRSGETQYF

clone size: -
V gene: TRBV20-1
J gene: TRBJ1-2
D gene: -
CDR3 DNA: TGCAGTGCTGGGGGCCACAGGGACACTGTCTTC
CDR3 protein: CSAGGHRDTVF

clone size: -
V gene: TRBV15
J gene: TRBJ2-7
D gene: -
CDR3 DNA: TGTGCCACCAGGTCTCTCTCTACCAGCTACGAGCAGTACTTC
CDR3 protein: CATRSLSTSYEQYF

clone size: -
V gene: TRBV7-2
J gene: TRBJ1-5
D gene: TRBD1
CDR3 DNA: TGTGCCAGCAGCTTAAACAGGGGGGAGCCCCAGCATTTT
CDR3 protein: CASSLNRGEPQHF

clone size: few
V gene: TRBV2
J gene: TRBJ1-2
D gene: -
CDR3 DNA: TGTGCCAGCTGCCTCCGAGTGGGCGGCTACACCTTC
CDR3 protein: CASCLRVGGYTF

clone size: -
V gene: TRBV6-5
J gene: TRBJ2-3
D gene: -
CDR3 DNA: TGTGCCAGCAGTTTAAGCCTCCAAAGGGATACGCAGTATTTT
CDR3 protein: CASSLSLQRDTQYF

clone size: once
V gene: TRBV5-1
J gene: TRBJ2-2
D gene: -
CDR3 DNA: TGCGCCAGCAACTACAGGGTAGAGGGGACCGGGGAGCTGTTTTTT
CDR3 protein: CASNYRVEGTGELFF

clone size: -
V gene: TRBV28
J gene: TRBJ2-3
D gene: TRBD2
CDR3 DNA: TGTGCCGCGGGGGAGCCTGGGCTCGCAGATACGCAGTATTTT
CDR3 protein: CAAGEPGLADTQYF

clone size: -
V gene: TRBV11-2
J gene: TRBJ1-5
D gene: -
CDR3 DNA: TGTGCCAGCAGCCTGGGACTTAATCCCAATCAGCCCCAGCATTTT
CDR3 protein: CASSLGLNPNQPQHF

clone size: -
V gene: TRBV19
J gene: TRBJ1-1
D gene: -
CDR3 DNA: TGTGCCAGTACCAACCCCTTTCTGGGGGGGAACACTGAAGCTTTCTTT
CDR3 protein: CASTNPFLGGNTEAFF

clone size: -
V gene: TRBV6-1
J gene: TRBJ2-5
D gene: TRBD2
CDR3 DNA: TGTGCCAGCAGTGAAGGGCTACTAGCGACAGAGACCCAGTACTTC
CDR3 protein: CASSEGLLATETQYF

clone size: -
V gene: TRBV18
J gene: TRBJ2-7
D gene: -
CDR3 DNA: TGTGCCAGCTCGAGGACAGTAGACTACGAGCAGTACTTC
CDR3 protein: CASSRTVDYEQYF

clone size: -
V gene: TRBV5-1
J gene: TRBJ2-7
D gene: TRBD2
CDR3 DNA: TGCGCCAGCACCGAGGGAGGGCACGCCTACGAGCAGTACTTC
CDR3 protein: CASTEGGHAYEQYF

clone size: -
V gene: TRBV13
J gene: TRBJ2-7
D gene: TRBD2
CDR3 DNA: TGTGCCAGCAGTACTAGCGGGGGTTCCTACGAGCAGTACTTC
CDR3 protein: CASSTSGGSYEQYF